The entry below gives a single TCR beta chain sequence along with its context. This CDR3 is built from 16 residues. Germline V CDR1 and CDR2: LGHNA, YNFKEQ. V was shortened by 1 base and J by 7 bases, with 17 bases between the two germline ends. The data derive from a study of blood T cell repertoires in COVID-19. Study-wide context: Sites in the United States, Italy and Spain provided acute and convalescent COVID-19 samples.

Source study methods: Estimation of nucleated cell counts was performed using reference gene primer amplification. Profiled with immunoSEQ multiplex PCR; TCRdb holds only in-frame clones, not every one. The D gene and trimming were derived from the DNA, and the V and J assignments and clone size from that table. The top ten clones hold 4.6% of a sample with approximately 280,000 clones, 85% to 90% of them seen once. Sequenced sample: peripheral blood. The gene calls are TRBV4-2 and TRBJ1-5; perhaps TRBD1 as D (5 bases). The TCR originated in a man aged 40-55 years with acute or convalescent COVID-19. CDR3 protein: CASSQGGGVAGQPQHF. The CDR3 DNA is TGTGCCAGCAGCCAAGGTGGAGGGGTTGCGGGCCAGCCCCAGCATTTT.